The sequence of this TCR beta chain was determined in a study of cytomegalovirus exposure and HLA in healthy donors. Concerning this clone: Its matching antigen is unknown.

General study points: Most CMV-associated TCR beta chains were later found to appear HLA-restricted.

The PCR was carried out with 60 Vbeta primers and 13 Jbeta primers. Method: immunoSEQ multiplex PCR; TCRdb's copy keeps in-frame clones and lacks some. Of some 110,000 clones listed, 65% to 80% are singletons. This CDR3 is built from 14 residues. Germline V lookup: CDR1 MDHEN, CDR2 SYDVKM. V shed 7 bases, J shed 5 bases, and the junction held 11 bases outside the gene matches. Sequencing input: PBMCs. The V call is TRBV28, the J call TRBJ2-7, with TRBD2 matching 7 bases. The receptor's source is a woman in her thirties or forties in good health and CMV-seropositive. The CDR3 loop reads CASTTGGGAHEQYF. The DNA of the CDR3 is TGTGCCAGCACCACTGGGGGGGGAGCCCACGAGCAGTACTTC.